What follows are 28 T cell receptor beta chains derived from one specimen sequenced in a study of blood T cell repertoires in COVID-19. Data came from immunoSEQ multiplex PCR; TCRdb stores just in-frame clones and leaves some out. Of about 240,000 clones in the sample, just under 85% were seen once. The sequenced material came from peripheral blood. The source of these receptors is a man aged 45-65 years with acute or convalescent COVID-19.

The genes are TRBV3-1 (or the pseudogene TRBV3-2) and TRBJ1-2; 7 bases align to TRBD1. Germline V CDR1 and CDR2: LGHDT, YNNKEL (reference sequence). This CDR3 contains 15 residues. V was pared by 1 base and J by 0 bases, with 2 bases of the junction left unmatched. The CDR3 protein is CASSQGGTANYGYTF. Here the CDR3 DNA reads TGTGCCAGCAGCCAAGGCGGGACAGCTAACTATGGCTACACCTTC.

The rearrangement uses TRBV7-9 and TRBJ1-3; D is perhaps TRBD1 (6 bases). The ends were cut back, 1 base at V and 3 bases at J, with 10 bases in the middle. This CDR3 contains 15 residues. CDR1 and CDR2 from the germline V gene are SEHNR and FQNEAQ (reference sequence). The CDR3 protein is CASSLGQGIGNTIYF. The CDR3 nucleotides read TGTGCCAGCAGCTTAGGCCAGGGGATTGGAAACACCATATATTTT.

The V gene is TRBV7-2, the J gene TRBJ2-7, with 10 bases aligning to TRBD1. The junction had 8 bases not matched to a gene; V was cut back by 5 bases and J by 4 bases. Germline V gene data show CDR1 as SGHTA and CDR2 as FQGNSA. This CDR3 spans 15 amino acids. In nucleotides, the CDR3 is TGTGCCAGCAGCCGGACCGGGACAGGGGTATACGAGCAGTACTTC. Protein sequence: CASSRTGTGVYEQYF.

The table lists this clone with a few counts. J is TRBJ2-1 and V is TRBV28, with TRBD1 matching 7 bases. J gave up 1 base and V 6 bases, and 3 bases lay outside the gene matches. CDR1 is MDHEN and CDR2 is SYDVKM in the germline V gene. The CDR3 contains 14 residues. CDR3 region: CASSQGQSYNEQFF. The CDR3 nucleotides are TGTGCCAGCAGCCAGGGACAGTCCTACAATGAGCAGTTCTTC.

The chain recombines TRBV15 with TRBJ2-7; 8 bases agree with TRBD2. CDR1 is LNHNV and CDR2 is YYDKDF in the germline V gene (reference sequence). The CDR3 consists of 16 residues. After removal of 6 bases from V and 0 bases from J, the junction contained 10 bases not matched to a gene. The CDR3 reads CATRAHGTRISYEQYF. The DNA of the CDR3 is TGTGCCACCAGGGCACACGGGACTAGAATCTCCTACGAGCAGTACTTC.

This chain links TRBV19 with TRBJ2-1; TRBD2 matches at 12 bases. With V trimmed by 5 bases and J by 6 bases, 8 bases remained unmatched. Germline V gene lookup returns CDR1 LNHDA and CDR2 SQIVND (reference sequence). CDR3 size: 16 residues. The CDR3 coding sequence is TGTGCCAGTAGTCGGCAACTAGCGGGGGGTTCCAATGAGCAGTTCTTC. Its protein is CASSRQLAGGSNEQFF.

The DNA for the CDR3 is TGTGCCAGCAGTACCTTTGGACAGGGGGGGTCACCCCTCCACTTT. It translates to CASSTFGQGGSPLHF. The V and J genes are TRBV2 and TRBJ1-6, with TRBD1 identical over 10 bases. Germline CDR1 and CDR2: SNHLY and FYNNEI. The CDR3 extends over 15 amino acids. V gave up 5 bases and J gave up 10 bases; unmatched junction bases: 8.

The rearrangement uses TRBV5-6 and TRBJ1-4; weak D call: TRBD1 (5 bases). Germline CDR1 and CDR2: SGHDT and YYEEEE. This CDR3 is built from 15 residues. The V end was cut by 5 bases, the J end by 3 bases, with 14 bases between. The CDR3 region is CASSFWQGSNEKLFF. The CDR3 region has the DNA TGTGCCAGCAGTTTTTGGCAGGGATCTAATGAAAAACTGTTTTTT.

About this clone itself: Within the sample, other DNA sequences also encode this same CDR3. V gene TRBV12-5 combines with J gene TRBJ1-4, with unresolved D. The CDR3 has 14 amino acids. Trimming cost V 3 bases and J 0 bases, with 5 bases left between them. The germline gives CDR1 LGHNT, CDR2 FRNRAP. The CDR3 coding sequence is TGTGCTAGTGGTTTATCAGCAACTAATGAAAAACTGTTTTTT. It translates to CASGLSATNEKLFF. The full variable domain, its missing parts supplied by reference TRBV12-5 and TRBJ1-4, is DARVTQTPRHKVTEMGQEVTMRCQPILGHNTVFWYRQTMMQGLELLAYFRNRAPLDDSGMPKDRFSAEMPDATLATLKIQPSEPRDSAVYFCASGLSATNEKLFFGSGTQLSVL.

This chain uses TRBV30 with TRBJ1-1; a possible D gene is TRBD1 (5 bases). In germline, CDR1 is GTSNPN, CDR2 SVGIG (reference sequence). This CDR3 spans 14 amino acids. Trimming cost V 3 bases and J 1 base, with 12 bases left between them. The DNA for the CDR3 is TGTGCCTGGAGAGGAGGGGCCGGGAACACTGAAGCTTTCTTT. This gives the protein CAWRGGAGNTEAFF.

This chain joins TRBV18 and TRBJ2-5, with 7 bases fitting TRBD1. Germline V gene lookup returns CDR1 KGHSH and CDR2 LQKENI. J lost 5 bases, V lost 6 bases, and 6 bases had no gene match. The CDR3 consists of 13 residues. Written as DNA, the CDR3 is TGTGCCAGCTCTACGACAGGGTTGGAGACCCAGTACTTC. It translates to CASSTTGLETQYF.

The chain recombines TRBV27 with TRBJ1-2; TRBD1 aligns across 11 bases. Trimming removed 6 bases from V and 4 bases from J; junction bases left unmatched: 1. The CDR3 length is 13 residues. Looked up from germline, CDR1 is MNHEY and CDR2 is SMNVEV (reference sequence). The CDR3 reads CASSGTGGYGYTF. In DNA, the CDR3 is TGTGCCAGCAGCGGGACAGGGGGCTATGGCTACACCTTC.

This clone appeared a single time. In DNA form, the CDR3 reads TGTGCCAGTAAGGGACAAGAAAACACTGAAGCTTTCTTT. This encodes CASKGQENTEAFF. The chain uses TRBV19 and TRBJ1-1; the D gene is possibly TRBD1 (6 bases). This CDR3 region has 13 residues. V was cut by 7 bases and J by 2 bases, with 11 bases left in between. The germline gives CDR1 LNHDA, CDR2 SQIVND (reference sequence).

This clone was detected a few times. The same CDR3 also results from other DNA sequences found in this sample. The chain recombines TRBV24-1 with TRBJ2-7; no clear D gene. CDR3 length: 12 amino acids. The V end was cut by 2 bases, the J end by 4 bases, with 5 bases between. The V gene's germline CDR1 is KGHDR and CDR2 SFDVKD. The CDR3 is CATSDSRYEQYF. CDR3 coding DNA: TGTGCCACCAGTGATTCTAGATACGAGCAGTACTTC.

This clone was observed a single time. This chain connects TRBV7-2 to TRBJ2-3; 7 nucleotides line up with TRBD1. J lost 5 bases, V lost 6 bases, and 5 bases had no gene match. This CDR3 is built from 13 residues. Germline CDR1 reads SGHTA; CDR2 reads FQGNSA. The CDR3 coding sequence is TGTGCCAGCAGTCGACAGGGAATAGATACGCAGTATTTT. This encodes CASSRQGIDTQYF.

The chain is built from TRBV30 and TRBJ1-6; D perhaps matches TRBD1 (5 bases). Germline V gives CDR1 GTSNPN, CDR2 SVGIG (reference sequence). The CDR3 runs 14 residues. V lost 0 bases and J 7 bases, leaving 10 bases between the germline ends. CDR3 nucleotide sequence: TGTGCCTGGAGTGTACTGGGGGGGAATTCACCCCTCCACTTT. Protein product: CAWSVLGGNSPLHF.

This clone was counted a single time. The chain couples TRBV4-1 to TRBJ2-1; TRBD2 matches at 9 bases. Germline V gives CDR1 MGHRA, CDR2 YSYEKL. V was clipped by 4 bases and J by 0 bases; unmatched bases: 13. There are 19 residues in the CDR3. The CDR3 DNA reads TGCGCCAGCAGCCTCCGTAGCGGGGGAGCACTCAGCTCCTACAATGAGCAGTTCTTC. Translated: CASSLRSGGALSSYNEQFF.

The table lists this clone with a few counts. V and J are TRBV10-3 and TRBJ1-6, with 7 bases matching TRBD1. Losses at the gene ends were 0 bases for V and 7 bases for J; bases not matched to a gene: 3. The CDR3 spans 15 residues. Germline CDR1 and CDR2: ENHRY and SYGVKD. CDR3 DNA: TGTGCCATCAGTGAGTCGTTACAGGGGAATTCACCCCTCCACTTT. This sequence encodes CAISESLQGNSPLHF.

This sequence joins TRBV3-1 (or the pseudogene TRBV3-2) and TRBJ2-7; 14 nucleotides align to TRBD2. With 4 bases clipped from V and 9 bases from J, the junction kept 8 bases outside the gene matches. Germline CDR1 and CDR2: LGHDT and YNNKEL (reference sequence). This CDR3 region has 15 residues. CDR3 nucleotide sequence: TGTGCCAGCAGCCCAGGGACTAGCGGGGGACCTTTGCAGTACTTC. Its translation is CASSPGTSGGPLQYF.

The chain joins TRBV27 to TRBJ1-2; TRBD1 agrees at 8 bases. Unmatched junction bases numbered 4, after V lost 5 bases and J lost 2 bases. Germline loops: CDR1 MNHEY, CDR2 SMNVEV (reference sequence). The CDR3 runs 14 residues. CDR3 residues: CASSAQGANYGYTF. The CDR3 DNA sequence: TGTGCCAGCAGTGCGCAGGGGGCCAACTATGGCTACACCTTC.

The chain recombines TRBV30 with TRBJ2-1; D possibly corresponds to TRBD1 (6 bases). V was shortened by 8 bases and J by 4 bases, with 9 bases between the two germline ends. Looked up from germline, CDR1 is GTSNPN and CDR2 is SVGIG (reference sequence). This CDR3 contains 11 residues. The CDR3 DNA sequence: TGTGCCCAGCAGGGGTACAATGAGCAGTTCTTC. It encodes CAQQGYNEQFF.

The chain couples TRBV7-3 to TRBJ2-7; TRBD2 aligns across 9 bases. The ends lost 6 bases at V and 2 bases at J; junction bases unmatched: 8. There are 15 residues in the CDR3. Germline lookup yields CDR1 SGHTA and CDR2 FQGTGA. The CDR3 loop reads CASSPGLALAYEQYF. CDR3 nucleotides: TGTGCCAGCAGTCCCGGACTAGCGTTGGCCTACGAGCAGTACTTC.

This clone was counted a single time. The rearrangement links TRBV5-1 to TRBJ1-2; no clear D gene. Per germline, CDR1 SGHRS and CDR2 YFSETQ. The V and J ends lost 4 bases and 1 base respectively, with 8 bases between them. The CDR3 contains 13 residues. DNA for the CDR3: TGCGCCAGCAGCCCCAACTTTAACTATGGCTACACCTTC. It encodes CASSPNFNYGYTF.

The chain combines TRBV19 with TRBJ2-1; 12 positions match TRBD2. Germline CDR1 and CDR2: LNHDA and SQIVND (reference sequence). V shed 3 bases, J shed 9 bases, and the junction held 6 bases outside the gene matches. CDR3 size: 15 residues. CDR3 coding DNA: TGTGCCAGTAGTATCCTAGCGGGGGGGCCTTCTGAGCAGTTCTTC. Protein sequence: CASSILAGGPSEQFF.

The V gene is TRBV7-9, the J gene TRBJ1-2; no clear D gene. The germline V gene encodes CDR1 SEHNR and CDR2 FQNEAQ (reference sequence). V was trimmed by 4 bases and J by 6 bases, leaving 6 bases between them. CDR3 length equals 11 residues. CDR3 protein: CASSSGDGYTF. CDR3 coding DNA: TGTGCCAGCAGCTCCGGGGATGGCTACACCTTC.

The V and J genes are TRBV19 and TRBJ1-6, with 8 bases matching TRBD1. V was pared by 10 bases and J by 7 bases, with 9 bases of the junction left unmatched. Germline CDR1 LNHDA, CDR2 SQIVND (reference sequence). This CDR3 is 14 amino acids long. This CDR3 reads CATSPDRVNSPLHF. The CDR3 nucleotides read TGTGCCACGTCCCCGGACAGGGTCAATTCACCCCTCCACTTT.

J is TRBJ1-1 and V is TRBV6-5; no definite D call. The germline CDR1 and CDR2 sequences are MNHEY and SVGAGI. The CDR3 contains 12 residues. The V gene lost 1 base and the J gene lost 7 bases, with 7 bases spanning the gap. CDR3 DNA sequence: TGTGCCAGCAGTTACTGGGGAGATGAAGCTTTCTTT. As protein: CASSYWGDEAFF.

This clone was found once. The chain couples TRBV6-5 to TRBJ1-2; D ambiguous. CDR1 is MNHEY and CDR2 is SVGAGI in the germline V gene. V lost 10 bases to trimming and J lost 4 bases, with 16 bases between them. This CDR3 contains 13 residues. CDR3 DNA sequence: TGTGCCACCCAATCTCCAGCGATCTATGGCTACACCTTC. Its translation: CATQSPAIYGYTF.